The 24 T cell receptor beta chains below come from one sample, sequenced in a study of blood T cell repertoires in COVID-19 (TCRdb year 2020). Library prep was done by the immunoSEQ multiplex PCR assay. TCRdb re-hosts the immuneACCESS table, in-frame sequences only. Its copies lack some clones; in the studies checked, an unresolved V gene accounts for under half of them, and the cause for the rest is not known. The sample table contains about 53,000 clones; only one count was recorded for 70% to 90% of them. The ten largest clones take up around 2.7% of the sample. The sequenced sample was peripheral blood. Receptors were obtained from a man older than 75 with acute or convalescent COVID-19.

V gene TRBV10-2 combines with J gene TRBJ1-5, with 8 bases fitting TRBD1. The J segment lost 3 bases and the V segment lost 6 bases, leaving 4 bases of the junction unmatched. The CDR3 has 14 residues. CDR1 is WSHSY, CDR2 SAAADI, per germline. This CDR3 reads CASRSGGLNQPQHF. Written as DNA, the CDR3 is TGCGCCAGCAGGTCAGGGGGCCTCAATCAGCCCCAGCATTTT.

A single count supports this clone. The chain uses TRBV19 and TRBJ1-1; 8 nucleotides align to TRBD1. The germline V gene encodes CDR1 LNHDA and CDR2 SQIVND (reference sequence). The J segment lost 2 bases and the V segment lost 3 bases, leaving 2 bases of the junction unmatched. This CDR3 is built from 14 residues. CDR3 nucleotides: TGTGCCAGTAGTATCGACAGGGGTAACACTGAAGCTTTCTTT. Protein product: CASSIDRGNTEAFF.

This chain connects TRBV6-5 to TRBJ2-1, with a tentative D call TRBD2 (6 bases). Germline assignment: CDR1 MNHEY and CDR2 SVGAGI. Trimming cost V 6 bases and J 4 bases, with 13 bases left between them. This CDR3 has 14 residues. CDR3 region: CASSMEGMYNEQFF. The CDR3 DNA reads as TGTGCCAGCAGCATGGAGGGCATGTACAATGAGCAGTTCTTC.

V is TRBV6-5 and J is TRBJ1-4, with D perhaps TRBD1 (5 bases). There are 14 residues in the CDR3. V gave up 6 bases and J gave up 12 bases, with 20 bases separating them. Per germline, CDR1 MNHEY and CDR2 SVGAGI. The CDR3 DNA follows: TGTGCCAGCAGCGTCGCAGGGTTTGGAGGGGAACTGTTTTTT. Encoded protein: CASSVAGFGGELFF.

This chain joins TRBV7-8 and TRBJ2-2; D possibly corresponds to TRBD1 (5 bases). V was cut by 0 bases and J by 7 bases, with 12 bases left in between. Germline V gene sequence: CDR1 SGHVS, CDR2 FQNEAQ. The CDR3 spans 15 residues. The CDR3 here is CASSLALGEGGELFF. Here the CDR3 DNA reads TGTGCCAGCAGCTTAGCGCTAGGGGAAGGCGGGGAGCTGTTTTTT.

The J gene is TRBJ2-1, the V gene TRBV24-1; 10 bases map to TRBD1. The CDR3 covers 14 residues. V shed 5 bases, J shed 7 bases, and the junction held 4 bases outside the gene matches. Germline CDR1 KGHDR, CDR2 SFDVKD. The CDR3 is CATSARDRGNEQFF. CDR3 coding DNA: TGTGCCACCAGTGCCCGGGACAGGGGAAATGAGCAGTTCTTC.

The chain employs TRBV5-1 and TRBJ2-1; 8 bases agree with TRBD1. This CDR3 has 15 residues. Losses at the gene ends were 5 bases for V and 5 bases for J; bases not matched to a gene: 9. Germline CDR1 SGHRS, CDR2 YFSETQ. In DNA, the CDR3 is TGCGCCAGCAGGTCCCCCGGGACAGGAAACAATGAGCAGTTCTTC. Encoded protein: CASRSPGTGNNEQFF.

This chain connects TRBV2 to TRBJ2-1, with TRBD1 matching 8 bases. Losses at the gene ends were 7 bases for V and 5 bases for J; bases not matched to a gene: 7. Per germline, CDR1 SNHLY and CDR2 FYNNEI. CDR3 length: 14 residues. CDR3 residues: CASTEQGVNNEQFF. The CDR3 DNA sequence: TGTGCCAGCACGGAACAGGGGGTAAACAATGAGCAGTTCTTC.

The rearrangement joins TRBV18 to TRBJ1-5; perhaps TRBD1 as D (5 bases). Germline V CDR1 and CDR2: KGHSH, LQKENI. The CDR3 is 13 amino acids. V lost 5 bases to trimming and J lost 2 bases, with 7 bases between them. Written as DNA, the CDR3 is TGTGCCAGCTCAGTACAGGGCAATCAGCCCCAGCATTTT. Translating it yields CASSVQGNQPQHF.

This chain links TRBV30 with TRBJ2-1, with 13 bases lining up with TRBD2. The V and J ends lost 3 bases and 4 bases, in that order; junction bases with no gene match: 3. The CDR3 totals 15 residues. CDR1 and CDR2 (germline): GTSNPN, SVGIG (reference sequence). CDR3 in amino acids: CAWSLTSGGYNEQFF. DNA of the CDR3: TGTGCCTGGAGCTTGACTAGCGGGGGGTACAATGAGCAGTTCTTC.

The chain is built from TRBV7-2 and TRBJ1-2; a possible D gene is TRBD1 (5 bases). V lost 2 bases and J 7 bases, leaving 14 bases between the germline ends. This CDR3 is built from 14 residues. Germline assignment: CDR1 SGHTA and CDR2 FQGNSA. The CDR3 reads CASSLRGARSGYTF. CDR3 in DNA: TGTGCCAGCAGCTTACGCGGGGCGCGGAGTGGCTACACCTTC. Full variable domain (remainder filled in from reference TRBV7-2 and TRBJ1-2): GAGVSQSPSNKVTEKGKDVELRCDPISGHTALYWYRQSLGQGLEFLIYFQGNSAPDKSGLPSDRFSAERTGGSVSTLTIQRTQQEDSAVYLCASSLRGARSGYTFGSGTRLTVV.

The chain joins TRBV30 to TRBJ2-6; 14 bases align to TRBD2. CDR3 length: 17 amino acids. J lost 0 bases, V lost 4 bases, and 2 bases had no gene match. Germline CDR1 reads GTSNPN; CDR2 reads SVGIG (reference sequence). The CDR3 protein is CAWTGTSGSSGANVLTF. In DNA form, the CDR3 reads TGTGCCTGGACCGGGACTAGCGGGAGCTCTGGGGCCAACGTCCTGACTTTC.

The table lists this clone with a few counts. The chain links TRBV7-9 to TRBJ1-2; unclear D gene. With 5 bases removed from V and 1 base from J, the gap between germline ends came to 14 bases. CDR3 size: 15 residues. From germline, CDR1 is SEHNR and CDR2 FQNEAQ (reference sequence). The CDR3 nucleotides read TGTGCCAGCAGCCCTAGCAGGACCATTAACTATGGCTACACCTTC. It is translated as CASSPSRTINYGYTF.

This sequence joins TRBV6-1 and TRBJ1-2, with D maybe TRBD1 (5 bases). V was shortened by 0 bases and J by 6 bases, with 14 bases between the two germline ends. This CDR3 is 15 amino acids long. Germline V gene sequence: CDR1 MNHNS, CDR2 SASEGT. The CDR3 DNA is TGTGCCAGCAGTGAAGCGGGCAGGGTGGGGCATGGCTACACCTTC. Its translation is CASSEAGRVGHGYTF.

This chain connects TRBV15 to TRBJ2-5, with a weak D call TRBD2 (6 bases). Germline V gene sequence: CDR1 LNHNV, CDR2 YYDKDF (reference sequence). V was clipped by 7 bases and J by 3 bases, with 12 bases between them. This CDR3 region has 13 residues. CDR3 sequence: CATNKGGEETQYF. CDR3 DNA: TGTGCCACCAACAAAGGCGGGGAAGAGACCCAGTACTTC.

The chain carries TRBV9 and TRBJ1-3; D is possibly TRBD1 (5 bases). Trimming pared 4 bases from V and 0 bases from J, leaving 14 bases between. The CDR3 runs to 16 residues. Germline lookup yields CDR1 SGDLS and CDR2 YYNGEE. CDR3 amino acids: CASSSQGTASGNTIYF. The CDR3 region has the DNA TGTGCCAGCAGCTCCCAGGGAACAGCCTCTGGAAACACCATATATTTT.

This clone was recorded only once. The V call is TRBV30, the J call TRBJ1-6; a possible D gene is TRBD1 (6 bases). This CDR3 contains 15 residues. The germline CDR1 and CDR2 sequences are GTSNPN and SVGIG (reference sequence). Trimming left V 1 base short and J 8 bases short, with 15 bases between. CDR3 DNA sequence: TGTGCCTGGAGTGGAGGGGGACTAGGCGATTCACCCCTCCACTTT. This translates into CAWSGGGLGDSPLHF.

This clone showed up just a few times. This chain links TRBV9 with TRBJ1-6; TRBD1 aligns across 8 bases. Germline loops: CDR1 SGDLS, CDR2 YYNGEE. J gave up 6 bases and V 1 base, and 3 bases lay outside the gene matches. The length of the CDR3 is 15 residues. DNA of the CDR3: TGTGCCAGCAGCGTAACCGACAGGGGTAATTCACCCCTCCACTTT. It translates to CASSVTDRGNSPLHF.

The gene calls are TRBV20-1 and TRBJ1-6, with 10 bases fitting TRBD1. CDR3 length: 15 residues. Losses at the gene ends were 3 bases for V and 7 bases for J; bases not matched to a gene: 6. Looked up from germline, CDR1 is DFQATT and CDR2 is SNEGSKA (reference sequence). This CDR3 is CSASARQGANSPLHF. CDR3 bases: TGCAGTGCTAGTGCCCGACAGGGGGCAAATTCACCCCTCCACTTT.

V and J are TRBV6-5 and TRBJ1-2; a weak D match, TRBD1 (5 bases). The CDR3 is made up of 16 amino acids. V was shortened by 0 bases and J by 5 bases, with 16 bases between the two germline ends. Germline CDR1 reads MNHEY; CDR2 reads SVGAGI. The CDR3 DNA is TGTGCCAGCAGTTACTCATGGGGAAGGAGGGGTTATGGCTACACCTTC. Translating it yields CASSYSWGRRGYGYTF.

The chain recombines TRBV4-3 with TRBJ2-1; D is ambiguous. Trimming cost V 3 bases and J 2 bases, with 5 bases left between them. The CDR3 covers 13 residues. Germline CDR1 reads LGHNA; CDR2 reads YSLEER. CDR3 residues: CASSHSAYNEQFF. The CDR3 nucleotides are TGCGCCAGCAGCCATTCTGCCTACAATGAGCAGTTCTTC.

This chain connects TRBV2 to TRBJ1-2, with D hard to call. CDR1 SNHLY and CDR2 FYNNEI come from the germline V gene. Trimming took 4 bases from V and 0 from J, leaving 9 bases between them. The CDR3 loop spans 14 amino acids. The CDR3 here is CASSALVANYGYTF. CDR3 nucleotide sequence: TGTGCCAGCAGTGCCCTCGTTGCTAACTATGGCTACACCTTC.

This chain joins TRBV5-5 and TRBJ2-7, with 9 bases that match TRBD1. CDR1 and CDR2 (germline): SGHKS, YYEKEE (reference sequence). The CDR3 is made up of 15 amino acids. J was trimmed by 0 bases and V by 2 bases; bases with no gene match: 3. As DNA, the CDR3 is TGTGCCAGCAGCTTAGGACAGGGGTCCTCCTACGAGCAGTACTTC. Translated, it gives CASSLGQGSSYEQYF.

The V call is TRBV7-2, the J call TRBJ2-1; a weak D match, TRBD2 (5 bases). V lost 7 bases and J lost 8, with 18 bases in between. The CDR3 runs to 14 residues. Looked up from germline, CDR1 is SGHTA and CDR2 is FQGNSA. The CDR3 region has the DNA TGTGCCAGCACCGACCCCAGCGGCGGTTATGAGCAGTTCTTC. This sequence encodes CASTDPSGGYEQFF.